These T cell receptor beta chains were read from a single sample in a study of shared clonotypes between healthy human individuals. The table came from immunoSEQ multiplex PCR; TCRdb's copy has only in-frame clones and leaves some out. The repertoire holds some 2,000,000 clones, about 94% seen once, with roughly 0.13% in the top ten. Sequenced material: naive CD4+ T cells sorted from blood. These receptors originate from a young man in good health. CDR3s include the opening cysteine and the closing phenylalanine or tryptophan. D genes are given only for firm matches. A row's size may be missing; if present it is once, few, many or a size class.

TRBJ1-1 | few | TRBD1 | TRBV7-9 | TGTGCCAGCAGCTATGGACAGGTGAACACTGAAGCTTTCTTT | CASSYGQVNTEAFF
TRBJ2-2 | NA | NA | TRBV5-1 | TGCGCCAGCAGCTTGATTGCAGCGGCGGGCGGGGAGCTGTTTTTT | CASSLIAAAGGELFF
TRBJ2-2 | once | TRBD1 | TRBV5-1 | TGCGCCAGCAGCCTCCCCGGGACAGCGAACACCGGGGAGCTGTTTTTT | CASSLPGTANTGELFF
TRBJ1-2 | NA | TRBD1 | TRBV6-1 | TGTGCCAGCAGGGGACAGGGGGCGAGTAACACCTTC | CASRGQGASNTF
TRBJ1-2 | NA | TRBD1 | TRBV28 | TGTGCCAGCAGCCCCGCGAGCGGGACAGGGGAGGACTATGGCTACACCTTC | CASSPASGTGEDYGYTF
TRBJ1-5 | NA | NA | TRBV6-6 | TGTGCCAGCAGCCGCGAACAGGGATACAATCAGCCCCAGCATTTT | CASSREQGYNQPQHF
TRBJ2-5 | NA | NA | TRBV6-6 | TGTGCCAGCCACGGGCTAGATAGCGTCATCACGGCCCAGTACTTC | CASHGLDSVITAQYF
TRBJ2-7 | NA | NA | TRBV25-1 | TGTGCCAGCAGTGCAGGACGTCCCTACGAGCAGTACTTC | CASSAGRPYEQYF
TRBJ1-4 | NA | NA | TRBV7-9 | TGTGCCAGCAGCCCGGTCCGACAGGTCAATGAAAAACTGTTTTTT | CASSPVRQVNEKLFF
TRBJ1-5 | few | NA | TRBV21-1 | TGTGCCAGCAGCTACGGTGGCAATCAGCCCCAGCATTTT | CASSYGGNQPQHF
TRBJ2-7 | NA | TRBD1 | TRBV4-1 | TGCGCCAGCAGCCAAGGAAGCCAGGGGGCATCCTACGAGCAGTACTTC | CASSQGSQGASYEQYF
TRBJ1-6 | NA | NA | TRBV5-4 | TGTGCCAGCAGCTTGGTCGGCAGCGTTAATTCACCCCTCCACTTT | CASSLVGSVNSPLHF
TRBJ1-1 | NA | NA | TRBV7-3 | TGTGCCAGCAGCCAGGACCCCCTTAGCGTAGCTTTCTTT | CASSQDPLSVAFF
TRBJ1-3 | NA | NA | TRBV19 | TGTGCCAGTAGTATAGTCGGGGGGCTTTTGTACTCTGGAAACACCATATATTTT | CASSIVGGLLYSGNTIYF
TRBJ2-1 | NA | NA | TRBV12-5 | TGTGCTAGTGGTTTGGGAGGTCCCTGGGATGAGCAGTTCTTC | CASGLGGPWDEQFF
TRBJ2-2 | NA | NA | TRBV10-3 | TGTGCCATCAGCTCCACAGGGACCGGGGAGCTGTTTTTT | CAISSTGTGELFF
TRBJ2-5 | NA | NA | TRBV30 | TGTGCCTGGAGCTCCGACTGGAAAGAGACCCAGTACTTC | CAWSSDWKETQYF
TRBJ2-7 | NA | NA | TRBV5-1 | TGCGCCAGCAGCTTGGTGGCGGGGCCCTCCATCTACGAGCAGTACTTC | CASSLVAGPSIYEQYF
TRBJ2-5 | NA | NA | TRBV7-9 | TGTGCCAGCAGCTTGTCAGCCCAAGAGACCCAGTACTTC | CASSLSAQETQYF
TRBJ2-1 | NA | NA | TRBV2 | TGTGCCAGCAGTGGGGATCGGGGAGACAGCTCCTACAATGAGCAGTTCTTC | CASSGDRGDSSYNEQFF
TRBJ2-7 | NA | NA | TRBV29-1 | TGCAGCGTACGCTCATTAGGGAACCACTTC | CSVRSLGNHF
TRBJ2-5 | NA | NA | TRBV6-6 | TGTGCCAGCACGGGGCGATCCCCAGAGACCCAGTACTTC | CASTGRSPETQYF
TRBJ1-1 | NA | TRBD1 | TRBV12-5 | TGTGCTAGTGGACATCAGGGGGCGGCCACTGAAGCTTTCTTT | CASGHQGAATEAFF
TRBJ2-1 | NA | TRBD1 | TRBV5-4 | TGTGCCAGCAGCTTGGCGACAGGGGGGCCTGGCTATGAGCAGTTCTTC | CASSLATGGPGYEQFF
TRBJ2-7 | once | NA | TRBV7-6 | TGTGCCAGCAGCTTTGAGGTCGGGGCTCCTTTGGGCGAGCAGTACTTC | CASSFEVGAPLGEQYF
TRBJ1-1 | NA | NA | TRBV2 | TGTGCCAGCAGTGGAGGGGGAACTGAAGCTTTCTTT | CASSGGGTEAFF
TRBJ1-6 | once | NA | TRBV28 | TGTGCCAGCAACCTCAACCCGGACGGGAATTCACCCCTCCACTTT | CASNLNPDGNSPLHF
TRBJ2-3 | NA | NA | TRBV27 | TGTGCCAGCAGTTTAAGGGCTAAAGCAACAACAGATACGCAGTATTTT | CASSLRAKATTDTQYF
TRBJ2-7 | NA | NA | TRBV6-5 | TGTGCCAGCAGCCCGTTTTTAGGCGAGCAGTACTTC | CASSPFLGEQYF
TRBJ2-5 | once | NA | TRBV5-8 | TGTGCCAGCAGCTTGGTGAACCTCCAAGAGACCCAGTACTTC | CASSLVNLQETQYF
TRBJ1-2 | NA | NA | TRBV5-1 | TGCGCCAGCAGCTTGGTCGCCTTAAGTCAAACGGCTAACTATGGCTACACCTTC | CASSLVALSQTANYGYTF
TRBJ2-5 | once | NA | TRBV7-2 | TGTGCCAGCAGCTTCCTAGCGACGGAGACCCAGTACTTC | CASSFLATETQYF
TRBJ1-4 | NA | NA | TRBV4-1 | TGCGCCAGCAGCCCCACCGAGCATGCAACTAATGAAAAACTGTTTTTT | CASSPTEHATNEKLFF
TRBJ1-4 | NA | NA | TRBV5-4 | TGTGCCAGCAGCGGTTCGTCAGCTAATGAAAAACTGTTTTTT | CASSGSSANEKLFF
TRBJ2-1 | once | NA | TRBV6-5 | TGTGCCAGCAGTTACGAGTACCCTGGGTACAATGAGCAGTTCTTC | CASSYEYPGYNEQFF